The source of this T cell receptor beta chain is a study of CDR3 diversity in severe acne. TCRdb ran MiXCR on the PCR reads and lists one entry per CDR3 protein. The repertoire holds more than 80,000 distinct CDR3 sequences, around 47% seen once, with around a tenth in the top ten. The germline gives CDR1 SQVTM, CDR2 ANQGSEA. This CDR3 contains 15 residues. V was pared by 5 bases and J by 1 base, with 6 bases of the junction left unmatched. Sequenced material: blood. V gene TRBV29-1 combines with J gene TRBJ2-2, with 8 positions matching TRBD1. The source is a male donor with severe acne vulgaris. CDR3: CSVRFGTGNTGELFF. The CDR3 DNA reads TGCAGCGTTAGGTTCGGGACAGGGAACACCGGGGAGCTGTTTTTT.